The sequence of this TCR beta chain was determined in a study of naive and memory T cell subsets. Study results and caveats: Diversity fell and Gini index rose from naive through CM, EM, EMRA. Clonotypes are single alpha or beta chains, not paired receptors.

Points on this clonotype: Its antigen is as yet unknown.

The beta constant-region primer was an equimolar mix of two oligonucleotides covering TRBC1 and TRBC2. The cDNA 3' end received a ligated single-stranded oligonucleotide carrying the SP2 primer and a 12-nucleotide UMI. TCRdb processed the UMI-ligation and nested PCR reads anew with MiXCR; each CDR3 protein has one entry. The table lists approximately 89,000 distinct CDR3 sequences, around 7% of them singletons. CMV status came from CD4+ T cell IFNgamma after overnight CMV lysate stimulation of fresh PBMCs. The CDR3 runs 13 residues. The V gene lost 2 bases and the J gene lost 10 bases, with 9 bases spanning the gap.

Source material: central memory CD4+ T cells from blood. This sequence was found in a human donor in good health. The chain couples TRBV12-3 or TRBV12-4 to TRBJ1-6; D is possibly TRBD1 (5 bases). CDR3 residues: CASSLMRDSPLHF. In DNA, the CDR3 is TGTGCCAGCAGTTTAATGCGGGACTCACCCCTCCACTTT.